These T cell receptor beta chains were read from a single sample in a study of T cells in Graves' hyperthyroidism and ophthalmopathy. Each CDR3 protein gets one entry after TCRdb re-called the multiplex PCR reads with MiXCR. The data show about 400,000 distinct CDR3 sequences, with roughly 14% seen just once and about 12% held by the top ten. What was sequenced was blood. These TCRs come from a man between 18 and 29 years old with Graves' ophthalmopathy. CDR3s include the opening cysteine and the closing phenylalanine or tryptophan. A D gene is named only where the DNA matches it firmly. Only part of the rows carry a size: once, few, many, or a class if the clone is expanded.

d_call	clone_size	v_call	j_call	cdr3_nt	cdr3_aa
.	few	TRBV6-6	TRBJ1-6	TGTGCCAGCAGTTACTCCGGAGGGGGGGATAATTCACCCCTCCACTTT	CASSYSGGGDNSPLHF
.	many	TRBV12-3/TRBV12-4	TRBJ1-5	TGTGCCAGCAGTTCGAACGGGATGGCCCAGCATTTT	CASSSNGMAQHF
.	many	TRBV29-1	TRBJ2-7	TGCAGCGTTGAAGGGCTGGAGGGGGGCGACTACGAGCAGTACTTC	CSVEGLEGGDYEQYF
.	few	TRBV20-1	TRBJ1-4	TGCAGTGCTAGAGGCCTAAATGAAAAACTGTTTTTT	CSARGLNEKLFF
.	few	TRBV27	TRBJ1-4	TGTGCCAGCAGTGAGGGGGTAAGAGGCGAAAAACTGTTTTTT	CASSEGVRGEKLFF
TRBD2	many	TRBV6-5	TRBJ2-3	TGTGCCAGCAGTTACTCGGACTCTTGGGAGGGTAATACGCAGTATTTT	CASSYSDSWEGNTQYF
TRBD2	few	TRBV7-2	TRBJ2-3	TGTGCCGGCAGCTTAACATACCCGGGGGGTTATACAGATACGCAGTATTTT	CAGSLTYPGGYTDTQYF
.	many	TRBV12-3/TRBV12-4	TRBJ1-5	TGTGCCAGCAGTTTATGGGGCGGGGAACAGCCCCAGCATTTT	CASSLWGGEQPQHF
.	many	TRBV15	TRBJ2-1	TGTGCCACCAGCAGAGTAGAGGAAGAGCAGTTCTTC	CATSRVEEEQFF
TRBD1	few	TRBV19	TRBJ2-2	TGTGCCAGTAGAACCGGGACAGGGGGCCCCGGGGAGCTGTTTTTT	CASRTGTGGPGELFF
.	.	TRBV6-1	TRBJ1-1	TGTGCCAGCAGTCTCTCAGGGAGAGAAGCTTTCTTT	CASSLSGREAFF
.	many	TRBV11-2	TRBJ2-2	TGTGCCAGCAGCCAGGTTCGGGGCACCGGGGAGCTGTTTTTT	CASSQVRGTGELFF
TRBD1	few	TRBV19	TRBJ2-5	TGTGCCAGTACCCAGGGGACAGGGTCCGTCCAGTACTTC	CASTQGTGSVQYF
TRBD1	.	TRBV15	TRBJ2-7	TGTGCCACCAGCAGAGATCGGGACAGAACCTACGAGCAGTACTTC	CATSRDRDRTYEQYF
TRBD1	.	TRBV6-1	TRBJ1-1	TGTGCCAGCAGTGAACAGGGGGGGGAAGCTTTCTTT	CASSEQGGEAFF
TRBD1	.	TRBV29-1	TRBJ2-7	TGCAGCGTGAAAGGGGGCTTAGGCGCCTACGAGCAGTACTTC	CSVKGGLGAYEQYF
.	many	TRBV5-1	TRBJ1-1	TGTGCCAGCAGCTTGGCTGGCTCCACTGAAGCTTTCTTT	CASSLAGSTEAFF